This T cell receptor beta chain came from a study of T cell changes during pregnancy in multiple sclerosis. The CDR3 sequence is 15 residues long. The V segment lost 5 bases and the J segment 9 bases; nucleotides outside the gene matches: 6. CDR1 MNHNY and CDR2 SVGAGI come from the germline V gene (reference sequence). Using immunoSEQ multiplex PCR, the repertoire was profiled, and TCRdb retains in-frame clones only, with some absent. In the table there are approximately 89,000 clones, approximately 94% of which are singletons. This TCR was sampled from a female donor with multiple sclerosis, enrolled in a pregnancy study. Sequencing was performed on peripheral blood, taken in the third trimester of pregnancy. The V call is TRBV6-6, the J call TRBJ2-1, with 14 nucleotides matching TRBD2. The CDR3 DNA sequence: TGTGCCAGCAGTAAAGGACTAGCGGGAGGAGGTGAGCAGTTCTTC. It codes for CASSKGLAGGGEQFF.